This T cell receptor beta chain was retrieved from a study of blood T cell repertoires in COVID-19 (dated by TCRdb to about 2020). The study in broad terms: Samples covering the acute and convalescent phases of COVID-19 were provided by collaborators in the United States, Italy and Spain. The prospective study material was composed of cDNA or gDNA derived from T cells, B-cell-depleted T cells, or PBMCs. Where HLA class I and class II types were available, the types were taken from metadata supplied by the sample provider, not from assay-based typing. Subjects who had been exposed to COVID-19, were actively infected with it, or had recovered from it provided the deeply sampled blood TCRbeta repertoires that made up the dataset. Sample metadata almost always included a de-identified subject ID, COVID-19 status, age in years and sex. Samples were obtained from the ongoing ImmuneRACE study (first 160 participants) and from about 1,300 subjects provided by 6 global collaborators. The repertoires were released in a freely available public database meant as a resource for research on the immune response to SARS-CoV-2.

Concerning this clone itself: Its antigen is currently not known. One base away there is no much larger clone; base qualities are not given.

Results the study describes overall, beyond this receptor: The quantity of clinical and demographic metadata differed by source and by participant and was supplied without curation.

The collaborating institutions used their own protocols to collect whole blood in K2EDTA tubes. Collaborator samples were shipped for TCRbeta analysis as frozen whole blood, isolated PBMCs, or DNA extracted from either sample type. TCRbeta CDR3 regions were amplified from genomic DNA using the immunoSEQ Assay, a bias-controlled multiplex PCR. The paper's data handling went like this. The number of nucleated cells in each sample was estimated by amplification of reference gene primers within the assay. To quantify the absolute abundance of each unique TCRbeta CDR3 rearrangement, sequence reads were collapsed and filtered. For each sample, productive Simpson clonality was calculated as the square root of Simpson's diversity index across productive rearrangements. TCRdb carries this immuneACCESS record with in-frame sequences only. Its versions omit some clonotypes, under half of them owing to an unresolved V gene in the studies checked, with the rest unexplained. The V and J calls and clone size are taken from that table; D and trimming were inferred from the DNA. This sample comprises more than 250,000 clones, roughly 87% of them detected only once. The top ten constitute 1% of the sample.

The junction carries 9 bases between V and J, which are trimmed by 0 bases and 0 bases respectively. The germline V gene sets CDR1 to KGHSH and CDR2 to LQKENI. From cysteine to phenylalanine, the CDR3 is 16 amino acids long. Left in the record is the CDR3 DNA by itself, 48 bases read in frame from the first base. The rearrangement combines TRBV18 with TRBJ1-3, and TRBD1 may be the D gene, going by 5 matching bases. The sequence was collected from a middle-aged man with active or convalescent COVID-19. The specimen was peripheral blood. This receptor has the CDR3 CASSPPGLYSGNTIYF. The bases read TGTGCCAGCTCACCACCGGGACTTTACTCTGGAAACACCATATATTTT. This CDR3, with the reference TRBV18 and TRBJ1-3 proteins standing in past its ends, gives the full variable domain NAGVMQNPRHLVRRRGQEARLRCSPMKGHSHVYWYRQLPEEGLKFMVYLQKENIIDESGMPKERFSAEFPKEGPSILRIQQVVRGDSAAYFCASSPPGLYSGNTIYFGEGSWLTVV.